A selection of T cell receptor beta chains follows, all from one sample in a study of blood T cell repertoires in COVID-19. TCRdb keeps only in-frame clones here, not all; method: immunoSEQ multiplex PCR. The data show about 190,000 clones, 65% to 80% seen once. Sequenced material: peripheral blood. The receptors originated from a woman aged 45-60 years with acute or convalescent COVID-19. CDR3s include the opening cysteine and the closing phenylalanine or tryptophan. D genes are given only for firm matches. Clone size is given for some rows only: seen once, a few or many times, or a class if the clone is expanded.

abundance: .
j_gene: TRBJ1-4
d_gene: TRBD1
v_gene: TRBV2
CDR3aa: CASSPDRGSEKLFF
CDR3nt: TGTGCCAGCAGCCCTGACAGGGGCAGTGAAAAACTGTTTTTT

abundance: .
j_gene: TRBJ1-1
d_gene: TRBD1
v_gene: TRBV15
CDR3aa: CATSSLTGGHAEAFF
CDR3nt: TGTGCCACCAGCAGTTTGACAGGGGGCCATGCAGAGGCTTTCTTT

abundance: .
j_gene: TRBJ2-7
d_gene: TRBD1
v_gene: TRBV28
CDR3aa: CASSRGTGRRYEQYF
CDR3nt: TGTGCCAGCAGTCGAGGGACAGGGAGACGCTACGAGCAGTACTTC

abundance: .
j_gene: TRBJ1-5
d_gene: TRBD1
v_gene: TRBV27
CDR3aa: CASSIGTGDQPQHF
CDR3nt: TGTGCCAGCAGTATCGGGACAGGGGATCAGCCCCAGCATTTT

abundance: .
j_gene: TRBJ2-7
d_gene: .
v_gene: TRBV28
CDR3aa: CASSLRRGQRHEQYF
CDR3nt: TGTGCCAGCAGTTTACGCCGCGGACAAAGGCACGAGCAGTACTTC

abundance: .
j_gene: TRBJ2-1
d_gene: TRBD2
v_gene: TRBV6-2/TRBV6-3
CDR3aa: CASSRGTSGSYNEQFF
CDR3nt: TGTGCCAGCAGCCGGGGGACTAGCGGGTCCTACAATGAGCAGTTCTTC

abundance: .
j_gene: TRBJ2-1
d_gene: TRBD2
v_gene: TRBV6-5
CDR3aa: CASSYGGGHNEQFF
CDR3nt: TGTGCCAGCAGTTACGGGGGGGGACACAATGAGCAGTTCTTC

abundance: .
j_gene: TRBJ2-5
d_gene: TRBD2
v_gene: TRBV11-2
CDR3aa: CASSPGLARSYEETQYF
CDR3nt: TGTGCCAGCAGTCCGGGACTAGCTAGGTCCTACGAAGAGACCCAGTACTTC

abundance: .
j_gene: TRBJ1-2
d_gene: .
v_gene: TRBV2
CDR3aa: CASSVQDYGYTF
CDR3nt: TGTGCCAGCAGTGTACAGGACTATGGCTACACCTTC

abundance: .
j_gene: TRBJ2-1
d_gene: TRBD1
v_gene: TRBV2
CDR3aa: CASSLQGVLGEQFF
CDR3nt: TGTGCCAGCAGTCTTCAGGGGGTTTTGGGTGAGCAGTTCTTC

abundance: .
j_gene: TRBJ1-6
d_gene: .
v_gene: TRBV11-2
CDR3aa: CASSPNRVSLNSPLHF
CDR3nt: TGTGCCAGCAGCCCCAACAGGGTGTCCCTTAATTCACCCCTCCACTTT

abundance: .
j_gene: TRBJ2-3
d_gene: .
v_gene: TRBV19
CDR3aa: CASTPWGGPPTDTQYF
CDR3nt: TGTGCCAGTACCCCCTGGGGGGGGCCCCCCACAGATACGCAGTATTTT

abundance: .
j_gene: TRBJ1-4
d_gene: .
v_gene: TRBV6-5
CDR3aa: CASSYSGREGEKLFF
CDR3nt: TGTGCCAGCAGTTACTCGGGAAGGGAGGGGGAAAAACTGTTTTTT

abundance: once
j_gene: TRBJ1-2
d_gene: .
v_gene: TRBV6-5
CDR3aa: CASTGGPYGYTF
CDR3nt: TGTGCCAGCACAGGAGGGCCCTATGGCTACACCTTC

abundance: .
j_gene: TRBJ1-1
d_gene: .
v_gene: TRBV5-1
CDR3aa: CASGAGNLRTEAFF
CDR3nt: TGCGCCAGCGGCGCCGGGAATCTTAGAACTGAAGCTTTCTTT

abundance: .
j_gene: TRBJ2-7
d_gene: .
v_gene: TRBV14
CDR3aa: CASSLGQSQQYF
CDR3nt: TGTGCCAGCAGCCTCGGACAATCCCAGCAGTACTTC

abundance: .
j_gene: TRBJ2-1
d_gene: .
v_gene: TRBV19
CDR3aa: CASSLPQGVGEQFF
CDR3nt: TGTGCCAGTAGCCTACCACAGGGAGTGGGCGAGCAGTTCTTC

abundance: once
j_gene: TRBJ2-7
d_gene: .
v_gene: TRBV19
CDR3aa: CASRKGGAGSYEQYF
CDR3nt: TGTGCCAGTAGGAAAGGGGGGGCAGGCTCCTACGAGCAGTACTTC

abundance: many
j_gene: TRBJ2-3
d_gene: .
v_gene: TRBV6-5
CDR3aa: CASSLQSTDTQYF
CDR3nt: TGTGCCAGCAGCCTACAGAGCACAGATACGCAGTATTTT

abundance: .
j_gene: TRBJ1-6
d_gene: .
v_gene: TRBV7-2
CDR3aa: CASSETGTPNSPLHF
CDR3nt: TGTGCCAGCAGCGAAACCGGGACACCTAATTCACCCCTCCACTTT

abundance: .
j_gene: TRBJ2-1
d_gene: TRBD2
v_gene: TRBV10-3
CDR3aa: CAISDPGLPIYNEQFF
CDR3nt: TGTGCCATCAGTGACCCGGGACTACCGATCTACAATGAGCAGTTCTTC

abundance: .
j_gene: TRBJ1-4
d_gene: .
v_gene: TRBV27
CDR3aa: CASSFRGLRGEKLFF
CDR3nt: TGTGCCAGCAGTTTTAGGGGACTAAGGGGTGAAAAACTGTTTTTT

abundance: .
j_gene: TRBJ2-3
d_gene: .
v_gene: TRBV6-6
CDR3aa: CASSYSRLQDTQYF
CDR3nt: TGTGCCAGCAGTTACTCGAGACTTCAAGATACGCAGTATTTT

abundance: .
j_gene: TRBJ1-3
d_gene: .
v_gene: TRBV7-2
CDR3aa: CASSLLTGKSGNTIYF
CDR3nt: TGTGCCAGCAGCCTGCTAACAGGGAAGTCTGGAAACACCATATATTTT

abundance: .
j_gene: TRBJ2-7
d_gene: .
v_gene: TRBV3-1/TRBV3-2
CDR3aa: CASSIRRVATNF
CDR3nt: TGTGCCAGCAGCATTAGGCGGGTAGCTACAAACTTC

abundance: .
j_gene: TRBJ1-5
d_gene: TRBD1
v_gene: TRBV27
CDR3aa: CASSSRDRGNQPQHF
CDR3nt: TGTGCCAGCAGTTCGCGGGACAGGGGCAATCAGCCCCAGCATTTT

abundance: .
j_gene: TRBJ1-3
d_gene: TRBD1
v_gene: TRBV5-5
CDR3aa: CASSSLGRTGLGNTIYF
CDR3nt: TGTGCCAGCAGTTCCTTAGGTAGGACAGGACTTGGAAACACCATATATTTT

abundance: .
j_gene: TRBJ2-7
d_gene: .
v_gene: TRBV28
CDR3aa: CASLDSQRYEQYF
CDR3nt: TGTGCCAGTCTCGACAGCCAGCGCTACGAGCAGTACTTC

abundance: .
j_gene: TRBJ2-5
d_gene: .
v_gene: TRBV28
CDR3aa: CASSLTLGSQETQYF
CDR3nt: TGTGCCAGCAGCCTTACCCTGGGGAGCCAAGAGACCCAGTACTTC

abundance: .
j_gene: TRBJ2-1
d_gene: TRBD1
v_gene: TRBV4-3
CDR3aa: CASSPRTGRYNEQFF
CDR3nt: TGCGCCAGCAGCCCCCGGACAGGGCGCTACAATGAGCAGTTCTTC

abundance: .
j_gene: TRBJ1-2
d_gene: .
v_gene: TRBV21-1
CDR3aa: CASSLTLPGQGAWYGYTF
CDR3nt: TGTGCCAGCAGCCTCACCCTCCCCGGACAGGGGGCTTGGTATGGCTACACCTTC